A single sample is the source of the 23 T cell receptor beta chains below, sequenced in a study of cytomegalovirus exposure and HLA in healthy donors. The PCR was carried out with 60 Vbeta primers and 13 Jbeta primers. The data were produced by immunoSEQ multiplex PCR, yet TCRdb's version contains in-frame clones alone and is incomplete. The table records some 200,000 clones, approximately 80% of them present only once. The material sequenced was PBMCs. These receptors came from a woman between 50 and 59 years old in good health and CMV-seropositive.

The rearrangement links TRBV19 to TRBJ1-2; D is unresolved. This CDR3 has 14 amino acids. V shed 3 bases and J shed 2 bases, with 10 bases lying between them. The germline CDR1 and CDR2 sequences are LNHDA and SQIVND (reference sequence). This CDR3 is CASSIGEPNYGYTF. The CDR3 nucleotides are TGTGCCAGTAGTATTGGGGAGCCCAACTATGGCTACACCTTC.

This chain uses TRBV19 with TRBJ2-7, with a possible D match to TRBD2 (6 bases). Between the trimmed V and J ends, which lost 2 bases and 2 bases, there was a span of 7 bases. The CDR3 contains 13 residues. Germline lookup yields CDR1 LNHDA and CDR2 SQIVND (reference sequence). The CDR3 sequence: CASSIRETYEQYF. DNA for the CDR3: TGTGCCAGTAGTATACGGGAGACCTACGAGCAGTACTTC.

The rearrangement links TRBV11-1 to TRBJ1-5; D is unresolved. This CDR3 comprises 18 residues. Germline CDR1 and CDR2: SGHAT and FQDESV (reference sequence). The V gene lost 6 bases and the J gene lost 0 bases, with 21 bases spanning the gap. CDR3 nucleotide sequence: TGTGCCAGCAGTTCCGCGGGCGAGTCCAAGTATAGCAATCAGCCCCAGCATTTT. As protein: CASSSAGESKYSNQPQHF.

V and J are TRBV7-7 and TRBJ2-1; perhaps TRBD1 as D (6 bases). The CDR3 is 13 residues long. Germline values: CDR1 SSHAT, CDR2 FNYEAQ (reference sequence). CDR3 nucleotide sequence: TGTGCTAGCGCCAGGGGTCTTGACGGTGAGCAGTTCTTC. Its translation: CASARGLDGEQFF.

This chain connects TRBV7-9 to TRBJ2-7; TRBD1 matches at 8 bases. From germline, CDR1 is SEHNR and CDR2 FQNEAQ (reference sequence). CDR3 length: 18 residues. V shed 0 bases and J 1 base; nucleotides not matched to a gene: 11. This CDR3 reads CASSLAYLTGVRSYEQYF. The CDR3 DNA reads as TGTGCCAGCAGCTTAGCCTATTTGACAGGGGTTAGGTCCTACGAGCAGTACTTC.

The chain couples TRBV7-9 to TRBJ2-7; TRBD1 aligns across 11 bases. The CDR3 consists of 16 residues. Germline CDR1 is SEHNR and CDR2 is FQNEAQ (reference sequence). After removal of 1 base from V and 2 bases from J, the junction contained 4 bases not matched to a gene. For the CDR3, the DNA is TGTGCCAGCAGCTTAGAGCCGGGACAGGGGGCCTACGAGCAGTACTTC. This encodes CASSLEPGQGAYEQYF.

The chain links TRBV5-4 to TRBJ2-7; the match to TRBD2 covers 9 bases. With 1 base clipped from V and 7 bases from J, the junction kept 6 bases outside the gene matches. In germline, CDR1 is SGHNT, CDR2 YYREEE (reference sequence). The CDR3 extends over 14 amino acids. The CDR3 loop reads CASSLQRGELEQYF. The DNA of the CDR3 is TGTGCCAGCAGCTTGCAGCGGGGGGAACTTGAGCAGTACTTC.

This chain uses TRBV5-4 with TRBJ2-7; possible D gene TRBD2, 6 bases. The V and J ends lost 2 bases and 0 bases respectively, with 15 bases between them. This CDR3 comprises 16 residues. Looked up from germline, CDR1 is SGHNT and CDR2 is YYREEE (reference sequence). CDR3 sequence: CASSLGGPGTSYEQYF. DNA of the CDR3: TGTGCCAGCAGCTTAGGAGGGCCGGGGACCTCCTACGAGCAGTACTTC. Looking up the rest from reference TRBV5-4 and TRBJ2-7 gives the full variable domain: ETGVTQSPTHLIKTRGQQVTLRCSSQSGHNTVSWYQQALGQGPQFIFQYYREEENGRGNFPPRFSGLQFPNYSSELNVNALELDDSALYLCASSLGGPGTSYEQYFGPGTRLTVT.

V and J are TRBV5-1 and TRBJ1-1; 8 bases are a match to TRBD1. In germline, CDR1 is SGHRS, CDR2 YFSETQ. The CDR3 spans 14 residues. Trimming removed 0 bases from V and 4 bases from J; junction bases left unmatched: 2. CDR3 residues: CASSLGQGSTEAFF. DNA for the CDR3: TGCGCCAGCAGCTTGGGACAGGGGAGCACTGAAGCTTTCTTT.

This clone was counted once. As DNA, the CDR3 is TGTGCCAGCAGCTATTTAGGCAGCGTAGAGACCCAGTACTTC. Protein: CASSYLGSVETQYF. The chain combines TRBV7-9 with TRBJ2-5; the D is unclear. Trimming pared 4 bases from V and 4 bases from J, leaving 13 bases between. The CDR3 loop spans 14 amino acids. CDR1 and CDR2 from the germline V gene are SEHNR and FQNEAQ (reference sequence).

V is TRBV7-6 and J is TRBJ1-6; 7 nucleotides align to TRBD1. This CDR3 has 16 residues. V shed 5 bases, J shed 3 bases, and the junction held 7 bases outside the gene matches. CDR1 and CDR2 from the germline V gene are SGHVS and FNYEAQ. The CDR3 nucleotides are TGTGCCAGCAGCGGGGCAGGGGGTCTCTATAATTCACCCCTCCACTTT. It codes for CASSGAGGLYNSPLHF.

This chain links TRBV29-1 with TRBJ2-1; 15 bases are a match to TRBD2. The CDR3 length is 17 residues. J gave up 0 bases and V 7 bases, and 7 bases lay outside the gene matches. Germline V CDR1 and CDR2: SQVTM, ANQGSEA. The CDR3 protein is CSAEGTSGGNSYNEQFF. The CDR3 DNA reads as TGCAGCGCCGAGGGGACTAGCGGGGGGAACTCCTACAATGAGCAGTTCTTC.

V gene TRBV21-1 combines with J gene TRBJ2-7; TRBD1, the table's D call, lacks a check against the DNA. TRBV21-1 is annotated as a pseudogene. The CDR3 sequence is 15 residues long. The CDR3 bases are TGTGCCAGCAGCACCCGCCGGGACACCCACTACGAGCAGTACTTC. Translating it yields CASSTRRDTHYEQYF.

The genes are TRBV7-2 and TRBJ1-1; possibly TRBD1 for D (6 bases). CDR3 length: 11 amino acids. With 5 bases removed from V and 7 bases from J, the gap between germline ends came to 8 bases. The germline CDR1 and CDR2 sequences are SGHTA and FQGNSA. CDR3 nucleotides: TGTGCCAGCAGCACAGGGATTGAAGCTTTCTTT. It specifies CASSTGIEAFF.

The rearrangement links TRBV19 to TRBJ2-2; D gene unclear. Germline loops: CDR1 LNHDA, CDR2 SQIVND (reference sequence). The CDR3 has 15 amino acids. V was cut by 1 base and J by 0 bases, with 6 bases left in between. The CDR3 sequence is CASSIGASNTGELFF. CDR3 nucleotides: TGTGCCAGTAGTATAGGAGCCTCGAACACCGGGGAGCTGTTTTTT.

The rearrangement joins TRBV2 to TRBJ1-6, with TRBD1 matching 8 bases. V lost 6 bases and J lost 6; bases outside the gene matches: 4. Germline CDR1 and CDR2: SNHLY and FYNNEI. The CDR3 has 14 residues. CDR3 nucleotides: TGTGCCAGCAGCCCAGGGGGCCCTAATTCACCCCTCCACTTT. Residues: CASSPGGPNSPLHF.

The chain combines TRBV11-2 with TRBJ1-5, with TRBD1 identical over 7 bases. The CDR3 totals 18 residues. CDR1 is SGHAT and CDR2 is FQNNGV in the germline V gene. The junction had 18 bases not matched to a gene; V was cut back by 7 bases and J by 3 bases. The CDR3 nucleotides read TGTGCCAGCACCACCACCGAGAAACCCGGGACAGACAATCAGCCCCAGCATTTT. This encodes CASTTTEKPGTDNQPQHF.

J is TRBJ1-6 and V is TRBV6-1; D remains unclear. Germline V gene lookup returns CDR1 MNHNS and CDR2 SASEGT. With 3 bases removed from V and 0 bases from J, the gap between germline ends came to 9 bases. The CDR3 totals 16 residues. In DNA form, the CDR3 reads TGTGCCAGCAGTGACGGGGAAGACTCCTATAATTCACCCCTCCACTTT. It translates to CASSDGEDSYNSPLHF.

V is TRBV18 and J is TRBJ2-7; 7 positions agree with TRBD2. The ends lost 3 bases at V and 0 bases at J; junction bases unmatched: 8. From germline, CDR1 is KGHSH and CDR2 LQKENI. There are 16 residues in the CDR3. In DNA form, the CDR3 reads TGTGCCAGCTCACCGATTGCCCTAGCGGCCTCCTACGAGCAGTACTTC. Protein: CASSPIALAASYEQYF.

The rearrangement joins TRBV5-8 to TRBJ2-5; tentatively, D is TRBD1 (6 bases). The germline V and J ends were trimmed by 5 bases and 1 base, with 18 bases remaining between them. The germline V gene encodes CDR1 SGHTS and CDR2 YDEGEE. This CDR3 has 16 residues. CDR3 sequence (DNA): TGTGCCAGCAGGTCACGCTACAGGGTAGTCCAAGAGACCCAGTACTTC. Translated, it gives CASRSRYRVVQETQYF.

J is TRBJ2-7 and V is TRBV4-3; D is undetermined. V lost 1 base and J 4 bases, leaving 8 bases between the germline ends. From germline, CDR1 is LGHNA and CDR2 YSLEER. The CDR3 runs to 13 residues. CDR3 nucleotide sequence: TGCGCCAGCAGCCAAGGGTCAGGATACGAGCAGTACTTC. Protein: CASSQGSGYEQYF.

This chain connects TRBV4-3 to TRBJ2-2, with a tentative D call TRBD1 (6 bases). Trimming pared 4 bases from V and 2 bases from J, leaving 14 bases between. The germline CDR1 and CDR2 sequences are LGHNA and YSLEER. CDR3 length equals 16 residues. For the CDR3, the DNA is TGCGCCAGCAGCCCGAGACAGGAGTCAAACACCGGGGAGCTGTTTTTT. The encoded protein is CASSPRQESNTGELFF.

CDR3 nucleotide sequence: TGTGCCAGCACTCCGGGGAACAGGGGCCCGTACGAGCAGTACTTC. Translation: CASTPGNRGPYEQYF. The chain joins TRBV27 to TRBJ2-7; TRBD1 matches at 7 bases. Looked up from germline, CDR1 is MNHEY and CDR2 is SMNVEV (reference sequence). This CDR3 has 15 residues. V gave up 7 bases and J gave up 4 bases; unmatched junction bases: 13.